Below are 27 T cell receptor beta chains sequenced from a single sample in a study of T cells in Graves' hyperthyroidism and ophthalmopathy. The CDR3 regions of TCR beta were amplified from RNA transcripts. Using the HTBI primer set, a first-round RT-PCR was run on the TCR CDR3. Using its own MiXCR run on the multiplex PCR reads, TCRdb lists one record per CDR3 protein. The top ten clones hold roughly 10% of a sample with about 520,000 distinct CDR3 sequences, around 22% of them seen once. Material for sequencing was blood. Receptor source: a woman aged 25 to 39 with Graves' ophthalmopathy.

This clonotype occurred many times. The chain recombines TRBV12-3 or TRBV12-4 with TRBJ1-1; D might be TRBD1 (5 bases). The CDR3 loop spans 13 amino acids. With 6 bases removed from V and 0 bases from J, the gap between germline ends came to 8 bases. This CDR3 reads CASSQDMNTEAFF. The CDR3 nucleotides are TGTGCCAGCAGCCAGGACATGAACACTGAAGCTTTCTTT.

This clonotype was recorded a few times. The chain recombines TRBV5-1 with TRBJ2-3; 9 nucleotides match TRBD1. The CDR3 runs to 15 residues. Germline CDR1 reads SGHRS; CDR2 reads YFSETQ. Germline trimming cut 4 bases from V and 2 bases from J; bases unmatched to any gene: 5. CDR3: CASSMGQGPTDTQYF. In DNA, the CDR3 is TGCGCCAGCAGCATGGGACAGGGACCCACAGATACGCAGTATTTT.

This clonotype occurred many times. The J gene is TRBJ1-1, the V gene TRBV7-8; weak D call: TRBD1 (5 bases). The CDR3 runs 15 residues. Germline CDR1 SGHVS, CDR2 FQNEAQ. The V end lost 6 bases, the J end lost 1 base, and 15 bases lay between the germline ends. CDR3 protein: CASREGRPGNTEAFF. The CDR3 nucleotides read TGTGCCAGCAGAGAGGGACGTCCGGGGAACACTGAAGCTTTCTTT.

This clonotype was seen only a few times. The CDR3 loop is CAIMAGRGDSYTF. The CDR3 region has the DNA TGTGCCATCATGGCCGGGCGGGGGGATAGCTACACCTTC. V and J are TRBV10-3 and TRBJ1-2; D might be TRBD1 (5 bases). The V end was cut by 7 bases, the J end by 9 bases, with 18 bases between. The CDR3 runs 13 residues. Germline V gives CDR1 ENHRY, CDR2 SYGVKD.

This clonotype was observed once. The rearrangement joins TRBV9 to TRBJ1-1; TRBD1 agrees at 9 bases. The CDR3 covers 16 residues. The germline gives CDR1 SGDLS, CDR2 YYNGEE. The junction had 6 bases not matched to a gene; V was cut back by 2 bases and J by 1 base. CDR3 amino acids: CASSVSPGQGNTEAFF. As DNA, the CDR3 is TGTGCCAGCAGCGTCAGCCCGGGACAGGGGAACACTGAAGCTTTCTTT.

This clonotype was counted a few times. The rearrangement links TRBV6-2 or TRBV6-3 to TRBJ1-5, with D possibly matching TRBD1 (5 bases). V was shortened by 4 bases and J by 4 bases, with 11 bases between the two germline ends. The CDR3 is made up of 14 amino acids. In germline, CDR1 is MNHEY, CDR2 SVGEGT. The CDR3 reads CASSLGPQNQPQHF. The CDR3 DNA is TGTGCCAGCAGTTTGGGACCCCAGAATCAGCCCCAGCATTTT.

As to this clonotype: Germline is not matched at one junction end, which may reflect a read error. The rearrangement links TRBV7-2 to TRBJ2-7; 10 bases are a match to TRBD2. The CDR3 covers 15 residues. Germline CDR1 and CDR2: SGHTA and FQGNSA. In nucleotides, the CDR3 is TGTGCCAGCAGCCCTTGGACTAGCGGAGCCTACGAGCAGTGCTTC. This sequence encodes CASSPWTSGAYEQCF.

The chain combines TRBV6-5 with TRBJ1-2, with 9 nucleotides matching TRBD1. This CDR3 is built from 15 residues. The ends lost 5 bases at V and 6 bases at J; junction bases unmatched: 10. CDR1 is MNHEY, CDR2 SVGAGI, per germline. CDR3 in amino acids: CASSTSDRGLNGYTF. The CDR3 nucleotides read TGTGCCAGCAGTACATCGGACAGGGGTTTAAATGGCTACACCTTC.

This clonotype came up many times. The chain uses TRBV27 and TRBJ2-7, with D perhaps matching TRBD1 or TRBD2 (5 bases each). CDR1 and CDR2 (germline): MNHEY, SMNVEV (reference sequence). V lost 5 bases, J lost 6 bases, and 17 bases lay in between. This CDR3 region has 14 residues. This CDR3 is CASSPDRDLIEQYF. DNA of the CDR3: TGTGCCAGCAGTCCAGACCGGGACCTGATCGAGCAGTACTTC.

This clonotype was detected many times. The chain is built from TRBV7-3 and TRBJ2-1; TRBD1 agrees at 7 bases. V shed 8 bases and J 2 bases; nucleotides not matched to a gene: 0. Germline V gene sequence: CDR1 SGHTA, CDR2 FQGTGA. The CDR3 covers 12 residues. CDR3 in DNA: TGTGCCAGCGGGACAGCCTACAATGAGCAGTTCTTC. Protein product: CASGTAYNEQFF.

The V and J genes are TRBV6-1 and TRBJ1-1, with 9 bases that match TRBD1. V shed 6 bases and J 4 bases; nucleotides not matched to a gene: 9. This CDR3 contains 15 residues. Germline-derived CDR1 and CDR2 are MNHNS and SASEGT. CDR3 protein: CASSPGRDRVTEAFF. CDR3 bases: TGTGCCAGCAGCCCCGGTCGGGACAGGGTCACTGAAGCTTTCTTT.

The rearrangement joins TRBV2 to TRBJ1-1; D gene unclear. V was clipped by 4 bases and J by 1 base, with 10 bases between them. This CDR3 is built from 14 residues. The germline V gene encodes CDR1 SNHLY and CDR2 FYNNEI. The CDR3 DNA reads as TGTGCCAGCAGTGTTGCAGACAAGAACACTGAAGCTTTCTTT. Its protein product is CASSVADKNTEAFF. Looking up the rest from reference TRBV2 and TRBJ1-1 gives the full variable domain: EPEVTQTPSHQVTQMGQEVILRCVPISNHLYFYWYRQILGQKVEFLVSFYNNEISEKSEIFDDQFSVERPDGSNFTLKIRSTKLEDSAMYFCASSVADKNTEAFFGQGTRLTVV.

Of note for this clonotype: An end of the junction differs from the germline gene, which may be a read error. The CDR3 sequence: CASSLGHLNTEALF. CDR3 sequence (DNA): TGTGCCAGCAGCTTAGGTCACTTAAACACTGAAGCTTTGTTT. V is TRBV7-9 and J is TRBJ1-1; D remains ambiguous. This CDR3 comprises 14 residues. Germline CDR1 reads SEHNR; CDR2 reads FQNEAQ (reference sequence).

This clonotype was observed at least ten times. V usage is TRBV19 and J usage is TRBJ1-1, with 9 bases lining up with TRBD1. The CDR3 contains 14 residues. Germline CDR1 is LNHDA and CDR2 is SQIVND (reference sequence). V lost 5 bases, J lost 5 bases, and 6 bases stayed unmatched. Here the CDR3 DNA reads TGTGCCAGTAGTCATATGACAGGGGGGACTGAAGCTTTCTTT. Encoded protein: CASSHMTGGTEAFF.

The J gene is TRBJ1-1, the V gene TRBV6-5; no firm D call. Trimming cost V 8 bases and J 4 bases, with 8 bases left between them. From germline, CDR1 is MNHEY and CDR2 SVGAGI. The CDR3 runs 11 residues. The CDR3 here is CASEDGTEAFF. Written as DNA, the CDR3 is TGTGCCAGCGAAGATGGCACTGAAGCTTTCTTT.

This clonotype was seen more than once but under ten times. The gene calls are TRBV20-1 and TRBJ1-3; D remains unclear. The ends were cut back, 3 bases at V and 0 bases at J, with 15 bases in the middle. The CDR3 spans 16 residues. Looked up from germline, CDR1 is DFQATT and CDR2 is SNEGSKA (reference sequence). The CDR3 DNA reads TGCAGTGCTAGTCCGTCATCGAGGGCCTCTGGAAACACCATATATTTT. Translation gives CSASPSSRASGNTIYF.

This clonotype was counted a few times. This chain links TRBV27 with TRBJ1-5; 12 nucleotides agree with TRBD1. This CDR3 has 17 residues. CDR1 is MNHEY, CDR2 SMNVEV, per germline (reference sequence). V dropped 2 bases and J dropped 4; count of bases not matched to a gene: 6. The CDR3 nucleotides read TGTGCCAGCAGTTTAGGGACAGGGGGCGCATTGAATCAGCCCCAGCATTTT. It specifies CASSLGTGGALNQPQHF.

The genes are TRBV30 and TRBJ1-1; 7 bases are shared with TRBD1. The CDR3 has 13 residues. The V segment lost 1 base and the J segment 4 bases; nucleotides outside the gene matches: 3. From germline, CDR1 is GTSNPN and CDR2 SVGIG (reference sequence). The DNA of the CDR3 is TGTGCCTGGAGTGGCACAGGGGTCACTGAAGCTTTCTTT. This codes for CAWSGTGVTEAFF.

This clonotype occurred many times. The chain uses TRBV11-2 and TRBJ1-2, with D possibly TRBD1 on 6 matching bases. This CDR3 spans 14 amino acids. From germline, CDR1 is SGHAT and CDR2 FQNNGV. Trimming pared 5 bases from V and 4 bases from J, leaving 14 bases between. In DNA form, the CDR3 reads TGTGCCAGCAGCCTGGGGGGGGCAGGCTATGGCTACACCTTC. Its translation: CASSLGGAGYGYTF.

This chain uses TRBV12-5 with TRBJ1-2; D may be TRBD1 (5 bases). CDR1 is LGHNT and CDR2 is FRNRAP in the germline V gene. CDR3 length equals 17 residues. Trimming removed 4 bases at V and 4 bases at J, with 22 bases between. CDR3 bases: TGTGCTAGTGGTTCCCCTTGGACACCCCAAGGTCTCTATGGCTACACCTTC. Residues: CASGSPWTPQGLYGYTF.

The chain employs TRBV6-1 and TRBJ1-1, with TRBD1 as a possible D gene (6 bases). The germline V gene has CDR1 MNHNS and CDR2 SASEGT. This CDR3 spans 14 amino acids. The V end lost 10 bases, the J end lost 2 bases, and 17 bases lay between the germline ends. The CDR3 region is CATTKAGGNTEAFF. CDR3 in DNA: TGTGCCACCACCAAGGCTGGGGGCAACACTGAAGCTTTCTTT.

This clonotype showed up many times. The gene calls are TRBV11-2 and TRBJ1-2, with D perhaps matching TRBD1 (5 bases). The CDR3 is 12 amino acids. Germline V gene lookup returns CDR1 SGHAT and CDR2 FQNNGV. The germline V and J ends were trimmed by 0 bases and 8 bases, with 7 bases remaining between them. CDR3 protein: CASSLEGDGYTF. The CDR3 nucleotides read TGTGCCAGCAGCTTAGAAGGGGACGGCTACACCTTC.

This clonotype was seen only a few times. The rearrangement joins TRBV4-1 to TRBJ1-3; 10 bases are shared with TRBD1. Germline CDR1 is MGHRA and CDR2 is YSYEKL. The V segment lost 3 bases and the J segment 3 bases; nucleotides outside the gene matches: 14. CDR3 length: 19 amino acids. The CDR3 spells CASSQRWLFDRGHGNTIYF. Written as DNA, the CDR3 is TGCGCCAGCAGCCAGCGGTGGCTATTCGACAGGGGGCATGGAAACACCATATATTTT.

This clonotype was recorded a few times. The rearrangement joins TRBV7-2 to TRBJ2-7; a weak D match, TRBD1 (6 bases). In germline, CDR1 is SGHTA, CDR2 FQGNSA. Trimming shortened V by 1 base and J by 6 bases, and 13 bases separated the two germline ends. The CDR3 length is 14 residues. The CDR3 spells CASSLESGVGEQYF. CDR3 in DNA: TGTGCCAGCAGCTTAGAATCAGGGGTGGGCGAGCAGTACTTC.

This clonotype was recorded many times. Here the CDR3 reads CAGGGGLGSYEQYF. CDR3 in DNA: TGTGCCGGAGGGGGGGGGCTGGGATCCTACGAGCAGTACTTC. The chain uses TRBV28 and TRBJ2-7, with D possibly being TRBD2 (7 bases). In germline, CDR1 is MDHEN, CDR2 SYDVKM. CDR3 length: 14 amino acids. Trimming removed 11 bases from V and 1 base from J, with 18 bases in between.

This clonotype showed up many times. CDR3 sequence reads: CASSSGHPPETQYF. CDR3 coding DNA: TGTGCCAGCAGTTCCGGACACCCTCCGGAGACCCAGTACTTC. The chain carries TRBV12-3 or TRBV12-4 and TRBJ2-5; perhaps TRBD1 as D (5 bases). V gave up 4 bases and J gave up 5 bases, with 14 bases separating them. The CDR3 has 14 amino acids.

This clonotype was seen many times. The chain joins TRBV20-1 to TRBJ2-4; 8 bases line up with TRBD2. After removal of 0 bases from V and 6 bases from J, the junction contained 7 bases not matched to a gene. CDR1 and CDR2 (germline): DFQATT, SNEGSKA (reference sequence). The CDR3 consists of 15 residues. The CDR3 spells CSARDPGGLGNIQYF. CDR3 bases: TGCAGTGCTAGAGATCCGGGGGGGCTGGGAAACATTCAGTACTTC.